This TCR beta chain was sequenced in a study of blood T cell repertoires in COVID-19. Study-level background: The analysed material was cDNA or gDNA that came from T cells, B-cell-depleted T cells, or PBMCs.

Seattle patients were enrolled while actively infected and followed longitudinally. Sequencing was performed with immunoSEQ multiplex PCR; in TCRdb, only in-frame clones are kept and a portion is missing. The sample has fewer than 350,000 clones, around nine tenths seen once. V was pared by 6 bases and J by 3 bases, with 15 bases between. The length of the CDR3 is 15 residues. CDR1 and CDR2 (germline): MNHEY, SMNVEV (reference sequence). This clonotype was obtained from an older woman with COVID-19, enrolled during active disease. This chain joins TRBV27 and TRBJ1-5; TRBD1 is a possible D gene (6 bases). The sequencing sample was made of peripheral blood. The CDR3 spells CASRRTVLFNQPQHF. The CDR3 nucleotides are TGTGCCAGCAGGAGGACAGTTCTTTTCAATCAGCCCCAGCATTTT.